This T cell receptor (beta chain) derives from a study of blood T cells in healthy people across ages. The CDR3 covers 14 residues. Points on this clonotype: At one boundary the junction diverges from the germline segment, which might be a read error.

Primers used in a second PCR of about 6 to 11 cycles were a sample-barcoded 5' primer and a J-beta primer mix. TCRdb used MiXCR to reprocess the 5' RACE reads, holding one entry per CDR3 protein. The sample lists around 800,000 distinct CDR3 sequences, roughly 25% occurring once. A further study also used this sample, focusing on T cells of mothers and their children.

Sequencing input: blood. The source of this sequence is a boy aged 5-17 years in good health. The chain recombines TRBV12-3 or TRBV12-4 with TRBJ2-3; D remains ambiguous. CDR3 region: CAGSFGLDGDTQYF. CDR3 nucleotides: TGTGCCGGCAGTTTCGGTCTAGACGGGGATACGCAGTATTTT.